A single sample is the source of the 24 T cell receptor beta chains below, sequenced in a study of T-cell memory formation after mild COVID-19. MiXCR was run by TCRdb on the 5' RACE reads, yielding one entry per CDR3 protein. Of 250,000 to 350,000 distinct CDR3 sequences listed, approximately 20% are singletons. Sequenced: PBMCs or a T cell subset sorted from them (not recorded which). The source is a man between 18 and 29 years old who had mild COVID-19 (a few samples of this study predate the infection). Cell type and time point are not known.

The CDR3 sequence: CATSRGLASNEQFF. CDR3 nucleotides: TGTGCCACCAGTCGAGGACTAGCGAGTAATGAGCAGTTCTTC. This rearrangement joins TRBV15 to TRBJ2-1; TRBD2 matches at 9 bases. J lost 7 bases, V lost 6 bases, and 7 bases had no gene match. Per the germline V gene, CDR1 is LNHNV and CDR2 is YYDKDF (reference sequence). The CDR3 runs 14 residues. Based on the CDR3 plus reference TRBV15 and TRBJ2-1, the full variable domain is DAMVIQNPRYQVTQFGKPVTLSCSQTLNHNVMYWYQQKSSQAPKLLFHYYDKDFNNEADTPDNFQSRRPNTSFCFLDIRSPGLGDTAMYLCATSRGLASNEQFFGPGTRLTVL.

The CDR3 nucleotides read TGTGCCAGCAGCCTGACAGGGGAGTCAGGAAACACCATATATTTT. Residues: CASSLTGESGNTIYF. The chain employs TRBV7-2 and TRBJ1-3, with 8 nucleotides matching TRBD1. V shed 5 bases, J shed 4 bases, and the junction held 7 bases outside the gene matches. This CDR3 region has 15 residues. The V gene's germline CDR1 is SGHTA and CDR2 FQGNSA.

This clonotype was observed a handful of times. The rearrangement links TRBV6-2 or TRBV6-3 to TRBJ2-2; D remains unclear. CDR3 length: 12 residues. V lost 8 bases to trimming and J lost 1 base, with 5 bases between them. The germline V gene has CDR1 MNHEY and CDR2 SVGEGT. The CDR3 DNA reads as TGTGCCAGCCGGAGGAACACCGGGGAGCTGTTTTTT. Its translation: CASRRNTGELFF.

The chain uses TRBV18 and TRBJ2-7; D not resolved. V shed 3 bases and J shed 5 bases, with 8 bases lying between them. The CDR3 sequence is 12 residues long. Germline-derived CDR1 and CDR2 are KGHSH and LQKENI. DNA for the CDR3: TGTGCCAGCTCACCGGGGAAGAACGAGCAGTACGTC. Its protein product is CASSPGKNEQYV.

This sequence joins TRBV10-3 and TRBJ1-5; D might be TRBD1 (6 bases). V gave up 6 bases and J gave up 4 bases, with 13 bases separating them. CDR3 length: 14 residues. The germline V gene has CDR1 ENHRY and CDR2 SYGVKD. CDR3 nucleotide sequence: TGTGCCATCAGACAGGGTTCAGGAAATCAGCCCCAGCATTTT. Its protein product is CAIRQGSGNQPQHF.

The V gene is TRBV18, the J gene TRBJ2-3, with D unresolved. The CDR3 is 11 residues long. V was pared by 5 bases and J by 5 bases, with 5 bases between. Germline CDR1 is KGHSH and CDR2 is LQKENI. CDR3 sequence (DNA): TGTGCCAGCTCAATAGAAGATACGCAGTATTTT. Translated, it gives CASSIEDTQYF.

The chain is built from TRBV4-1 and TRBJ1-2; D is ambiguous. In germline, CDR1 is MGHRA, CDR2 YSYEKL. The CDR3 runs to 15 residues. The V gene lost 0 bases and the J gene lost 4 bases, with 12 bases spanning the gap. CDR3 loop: CASSQEAGLIYGYTF. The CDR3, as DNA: TGCGCCAGCAGCCAAGAGGCAGGACTAATCTATGGCTACACCTTC.

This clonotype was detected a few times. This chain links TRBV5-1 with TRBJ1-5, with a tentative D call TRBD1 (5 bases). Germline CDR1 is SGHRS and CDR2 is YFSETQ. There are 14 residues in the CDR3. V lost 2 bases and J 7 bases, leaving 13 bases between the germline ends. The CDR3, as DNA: TGCGCCAGCAGCTTCACAGGACTGGAGCAGCCCCAGCATTTT. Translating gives CASSFTGLEQPQHF.

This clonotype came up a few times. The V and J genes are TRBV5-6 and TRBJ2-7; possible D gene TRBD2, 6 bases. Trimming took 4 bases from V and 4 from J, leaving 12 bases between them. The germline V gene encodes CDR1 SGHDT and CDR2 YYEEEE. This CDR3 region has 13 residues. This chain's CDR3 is CASSRGYTYEQYF. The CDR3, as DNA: TGTGCCAGCAGCCGGGGGTATACTTACGAGCAGTACTTC.

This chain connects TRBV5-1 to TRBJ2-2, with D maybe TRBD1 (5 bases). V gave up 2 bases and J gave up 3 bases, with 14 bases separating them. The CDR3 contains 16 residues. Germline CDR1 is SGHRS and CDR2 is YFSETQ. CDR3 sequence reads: CASSFRQSSDTGELFF. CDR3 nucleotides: TGCGCCAGCAGCTTTCGACAGTCTAGTGACACCGGGGAGCTGTTTTTT. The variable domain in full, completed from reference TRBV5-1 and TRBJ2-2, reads KAGVTQTPRYLIKTRGQQVTLSCSPISGHRSVSWYQQTPGQGLQFLFEYFSETQRNKGNFPGRFSGRQFSNSRSEMNVSTLELGDSALYLCASSFRQSSDTGELFFGEGSRLTVL.

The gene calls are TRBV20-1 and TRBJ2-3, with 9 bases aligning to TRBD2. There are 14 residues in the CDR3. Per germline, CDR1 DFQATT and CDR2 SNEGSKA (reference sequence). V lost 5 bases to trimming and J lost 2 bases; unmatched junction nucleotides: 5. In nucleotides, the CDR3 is TGCAGTGCTCCTCTAGCGGGGCCCACAGATACGCAGTATTTT. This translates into CSAPLAGPTDTQYF.

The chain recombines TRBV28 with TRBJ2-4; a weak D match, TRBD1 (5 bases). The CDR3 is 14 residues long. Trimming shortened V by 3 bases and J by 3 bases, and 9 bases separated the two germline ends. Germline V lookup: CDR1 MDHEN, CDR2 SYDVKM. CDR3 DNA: TGTGCCAGCAGTTTTGTAGGGGACAAAAACATTCAGTACTTC. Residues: CASSFVGDKNIQYF. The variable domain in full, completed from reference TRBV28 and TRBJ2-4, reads DVKVTQSSRYLVKRTGEKVFLECVQDMDHENMFWYRQDPGLGLRLIYFSYDVKMKEKGDIPEGYSVSREKKERFSLILESASTNQTSMYLCASSFVGDKNIQYFGAGTRLSVL.

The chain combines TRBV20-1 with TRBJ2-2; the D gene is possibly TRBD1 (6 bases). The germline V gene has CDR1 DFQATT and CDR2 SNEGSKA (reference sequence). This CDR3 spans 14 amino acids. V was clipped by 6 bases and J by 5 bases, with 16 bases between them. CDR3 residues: CSASQGQLTGELFF. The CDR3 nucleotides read TGCAGTGCCAGCCAGGGGCAATTAACCGGGGAGCTGTTTTTT.

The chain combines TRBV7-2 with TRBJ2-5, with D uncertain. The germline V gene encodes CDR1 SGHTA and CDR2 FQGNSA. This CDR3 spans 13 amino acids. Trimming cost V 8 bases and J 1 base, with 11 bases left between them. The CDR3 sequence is CASGRWGQETQYF. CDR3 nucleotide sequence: TGTGCCAGCGGCCGGTGGGGCCAAGAGACCCAGTACTTC.

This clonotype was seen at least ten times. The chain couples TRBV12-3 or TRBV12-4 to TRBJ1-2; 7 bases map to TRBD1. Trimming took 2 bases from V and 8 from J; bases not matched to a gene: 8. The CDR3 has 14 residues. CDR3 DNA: TGTGCCAGCAGTTTAAATGACAGGGTGGAGGGCTACACCTTC. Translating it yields CASSLNDRVEGYTF.

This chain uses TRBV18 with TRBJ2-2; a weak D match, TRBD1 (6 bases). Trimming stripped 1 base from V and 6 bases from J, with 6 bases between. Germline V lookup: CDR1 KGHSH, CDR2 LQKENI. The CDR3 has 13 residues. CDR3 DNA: TGTGCCAGCTCACCACAGGGGGCCGGGGAGCTGTTTTTT. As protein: CASSPQGAGELFF. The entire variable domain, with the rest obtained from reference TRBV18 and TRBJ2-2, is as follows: NAGVMQNPRHLVRRRGQEARLRCSPMKGHSHVYWYRQLPEEGLKFMVYLQKENIIDESGMPKERFSAEFPKEGPSILRIQQVVRGDSAAYFCASSPQGAGELFFGEGSRLTVL.

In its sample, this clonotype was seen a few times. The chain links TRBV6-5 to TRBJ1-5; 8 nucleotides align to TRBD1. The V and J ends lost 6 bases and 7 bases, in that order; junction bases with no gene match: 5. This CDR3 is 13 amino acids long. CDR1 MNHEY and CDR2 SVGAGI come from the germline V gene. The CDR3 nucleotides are TGTGCCAGCAGGGACAGGGTTGAACAGCCCCAGCATTTT. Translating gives CASRDRVEQPQHF.

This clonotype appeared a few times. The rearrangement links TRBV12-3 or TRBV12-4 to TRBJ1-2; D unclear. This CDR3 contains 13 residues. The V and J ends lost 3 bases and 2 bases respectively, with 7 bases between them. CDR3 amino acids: CASSFRQNYGYTF. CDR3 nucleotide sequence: TGTGCCAGCAGTTTCCGGCAGAACTATGGCTACACCTTC.

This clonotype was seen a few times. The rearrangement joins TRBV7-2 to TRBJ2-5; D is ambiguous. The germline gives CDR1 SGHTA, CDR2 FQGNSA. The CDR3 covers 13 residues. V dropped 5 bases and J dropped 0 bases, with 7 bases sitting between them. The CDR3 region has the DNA TGTGCCAGCAGCCAAGACTACCAAGAGACCCAGTACTTC. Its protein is CASSQDYQETQYF. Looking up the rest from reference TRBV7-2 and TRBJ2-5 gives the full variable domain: GAGVSQSPSNKVTEKGKDVELRCDPISGHTALYWYRQSLGQGLEFLIYFQGNSAPDKSGLPSDRFSAERTGGSVSTLTIQRTQQEDSAVYLCASSQDYQETQYFGPGTRLLVL.

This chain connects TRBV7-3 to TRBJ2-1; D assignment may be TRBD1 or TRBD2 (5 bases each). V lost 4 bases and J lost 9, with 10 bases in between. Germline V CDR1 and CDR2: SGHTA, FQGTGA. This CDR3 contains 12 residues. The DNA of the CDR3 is TGTGCCAGCAGCTCCGACAGCGGTGAGCAGTTCTTC. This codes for CASSSDSGEQFF.

The CDR3 coding sequence is TGCGCCAGCAGCCATGGAACAGGGGTGGGACAGCCCCAGCATTTT. Amino acids: CASSHGTGVGQPQHF. V usage is TRBV4-1 and J usage is TRBJ1-5; 7 positions agree with TRBD1. V trimming: 3 bases; J trimming: 7 bases; junction bases outside the gene matches: 9. Germline CDR1 reads MGHRA; CDR2 reads YSYEKL. CDR3 length equals 15 residues.

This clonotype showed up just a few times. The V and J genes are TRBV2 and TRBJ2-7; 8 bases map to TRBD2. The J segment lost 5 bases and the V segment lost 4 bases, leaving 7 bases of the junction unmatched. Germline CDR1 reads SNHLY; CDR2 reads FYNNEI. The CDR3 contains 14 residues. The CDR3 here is CASSVRGGRDEQYF. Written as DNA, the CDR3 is TGTGCCAGCAGTGTCCGGGGGGGTAGGGACGAGCAGTACTTC.

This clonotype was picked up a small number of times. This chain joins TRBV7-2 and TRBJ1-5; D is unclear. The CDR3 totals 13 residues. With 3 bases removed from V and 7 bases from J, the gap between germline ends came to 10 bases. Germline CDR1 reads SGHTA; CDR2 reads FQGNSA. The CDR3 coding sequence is TGTGCCAGCAGCTTGGGGTTTTTACAGCCCCAGCATTTT. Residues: CASSLGFLQPQHF.

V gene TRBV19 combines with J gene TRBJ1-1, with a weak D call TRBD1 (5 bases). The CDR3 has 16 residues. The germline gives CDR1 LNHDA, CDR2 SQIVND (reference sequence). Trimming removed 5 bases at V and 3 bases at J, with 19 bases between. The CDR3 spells CASSFIGRAPDTEAFF. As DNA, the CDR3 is TGTGCCAGTAGTTTTATCGGCAGGGCCCCTGACACTGAAGCTTTCTTT.